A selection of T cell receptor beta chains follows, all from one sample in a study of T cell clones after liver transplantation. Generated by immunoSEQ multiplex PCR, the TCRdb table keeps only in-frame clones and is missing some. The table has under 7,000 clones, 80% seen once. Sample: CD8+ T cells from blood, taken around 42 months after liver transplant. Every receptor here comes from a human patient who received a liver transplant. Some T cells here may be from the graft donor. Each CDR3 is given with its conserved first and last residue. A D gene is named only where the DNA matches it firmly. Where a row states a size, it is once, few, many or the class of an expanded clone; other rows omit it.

CDR3aa: CASSLQTGEGQFF
CDR3nt: TGTGCCAGCAGTTTACAAACGGGGGAGGGGCAGTTCTTC
v_gene: TRBV27
len: 13
d_gene: TRBD2
abundance: NA
j_gene: TRBJ2-1

CDR3aa: CASSRLAGTPEQFF
CDR3nt: TGTGCCAGCAGCCGACTAGCGGGGACGCCTGAGCAGTTCTTC
v_gene: TRBV28
len: 14
d_gene: TRBD2
abundance: large
j_gene: TRBJ2-1

CDR3aa: CASSFFVGGTGNTIYF
CDR3nt: TGTGCCAGCAGTTTTTTCGTAGGGGGCACTGGAAACACCATATATTTT
v_gene: TRBV28
len: 16
d_gene: TRBD1
abundance: NA
j_gene: TRBJ1-3

CDR3aa: CASRGRVWALEAFF
CDR3nt: TGTGCCAGCAGAGGCAGGGTATGGGCTCTTGAAGCTTTCTTT
v_gene: TRBV28
len: 14
d_gene: NA
abundance: once
j_gene: TRBJ1-1

CDR3aa: CASSFTPAGANVLTF
CDR3nt: TGTGCCAGCAGCTTTACGCCAGCTGGGGCCAACGTCCTGACTTTC
v_gene: TRBV5-4
len: 15
d_gene: NA
abundance: NA
j_gene: TRBJ2-6

CDR3aa: CASSQGQMNTEAFF
CDR3nt: TGCGCCAGCAGCCAAGGCCAGATGAACACTGAAGCTTTCTTT
v_gene: TRBV4-1
len: 14
d_gene: NA
abundance: NA
j_gene: TRBJ1-1

CDR3aa: CASSFQGLNTEAFF
CDR3nt: TGTGCCAGCAGTTTCCAGGGTCTGAACACTGAAGCTTTCTTT
v_gene: TRBV28
len: 14
d_gene: NA
abundance: NA
j_gene: TRBJ1-1

CDR3aa: CASSLEAGSSDTQYF
CDR3nt: TGTGCCAGCAGCTTAGAAGCGGGGTCATCAGATACGCAGTATTTT
v_gene: TRBV7-2
len: 15
d_gene: TRBD2
abundance: NA
j_gene: TRBJ2-3

CDR3aa: CASSLSIATSNQPQHF
CDR3nt: TGTGCCAGCAGTTTATCGATAGCCACTAGCAATCAGCCCCAGCATTTT
v_gene: TRBV27
len: 16
d_gene: NA
abundance: NA
j_gene: TRBJ1-5

CDR3aa: CASSLYSGGAGLAGVAPYEQYF
CDR3nt: TGCGCCAGCAGCTTATATTCAGGGGGCGCCGGACTAGCGGGAGTCGCCCCCTACGAGCAGTACTTC
v_gene: TRBV5-1
len: 22
d_gene: TRBD2
abundance: NA
j_gene: TRBJ2-7

CDR3aa: CASSYTDSYEQYF
CDR3nt: TGTGCCAGCAGTTACACGGACTCCTACGAGCAGTACTTC
v_gene: TRBV11-2
len: 13
d_gene: NA
abundance: NA
j_gene: TRBJ2-7

CDR3aa: CASSIGGRRGQFF
CDR3nt: TGTGCCAGTAGTATAGGGGGTCGTCGGGGGCAGTTCTTC
v_gene: TRBV19
len: 13
d_gene: NA
abundance: NA
j_gene: TRBJ2-1

CDR3aa: CASSLGGNTNEKLFF
CDR3nt: TGTGCCAGCAGCTTAGGAGGAAATACTAATGAAAAACTGTTTTTT
v_gene: TRBV13
len: 15
d_gene: NA
abundance: NA
j_gene: TRBJ1-4

CDR3aa: CASRRDREAFF
CDR3nt: TGTGCCAGCAGAAGGGACAGGGAAGCTTTCTTT
v_gene: TRBV27
len: 11
d_gene: TRBD1
abundance: NA
j_gene: TRBJ1-1

CDR3aa: CASSLGPNTEAFF
CDR3nt: TGCGCCAGCAGCTTGGGGCCGAACACTGAAGCTTTCTTT
v_gene: TRBV5-1
len: 13
d_gene: NA
abundance: NA
j_gene: TRBJ1-1

CDR3aa: CASSLARGGYTF
CDR3nt: TGTGCCAGCAGCTTAGCGAGGGGAGGCTACACCTTC
v_gene: TRBV7-9
len: 12
d_gene: NA
abundance: NA
j_gene: TRBJ1-2

CDR3aa: CASSLELAEHLSYEQYF
CDR3nt: TGTGCCAGCAGCTTAGAACTAGCGGAGCACCTCTCCTACGAGCAGTACTTC
v_gene: TRBV7-2
len: 17
d_gene: TRBD2
abundance: NA
j_gene: TRBJ2-7

CDR3aa: CASSISGVYNEQFF
CDR3nt: TGTGCCAGTAGTATTAGCGGGGTTTACAATGAGCAGTTCTTC
v_gene: TRBV19
len: 14
d_gene: TRBD2
abundance: once
j_gene: TRBJ2-1

CDR3aa: CASSPEGLKKLFF
CDR3nt: TGTGCCAGCAGTCCGGAGGGATTGAAAAAACTGTTTTTT
v_gene: TRBV27
len: 13
d_gene: NA
abundance: NA
j_gene: TRBJ1-4

CDR3aa: CASSWWTSGRLVYEQYF
CDR3nt: TGTGCCAGCAGCTGGTGGACTAGCGGGAGATTGGTGTACGAGCAGTACTTC
v_gene: TRBV5-6
len: 17
d_gene: TRBD2
abundance: large
j_gene: TRBJ2-7